Presented here are 21 T cell receptor beta chains from one specimen sequenced in a study of T cell responses to AZD1222 COVID-19 vaccine. Measured with immunoSEQ multiplex PCR; TCRdb has only the in-frame clones, and not every one. The sample shows roughly 140,000 clones, around 90% of them seen only once. The sequences come from peripheral blood, collected 28 days after the second AZD1222 dose. Every receptor here comes from an adult who received the AZD1222 COVID-19 vaccine.

The V gene is TRBV7-9, the J gene TRBJ1-1; 7 bases are a match to TRBD1. Germline values: CDR1 SEHNR, CDR2 FQNEAQ (reference sequence). V was clipped by 5 bases and J by 3 bases; unmatched bases: 6. The CDR3 extends over 14 amino acids. In nucleotides, the CDR3 is TGTGCCAGCAGCGCACGACAGGGTGACACTGAAGCTTTCTTT. It codes for CASSARQGDTEAFF.

The chain carries TRBV10-3 and TRBJ2-2, with D uncertain. The CDR3 loop spans 14 amino acids. V was shortened by 10 bases and J by 0 bases, with 12 bases between the two germline ends. Germline CDR1 and CDR2: ENHRY and SYGVKD. Here the CDR3 reads CASLKEPNTGELFF. CDR3 nucleotide sequence: TGTGCCAGTCTGAAGGAGCCGAACACCGGGGAGCTGTTTTTT.

The chain joins TRBV30 to TRBJ2-2; 8 bases are a match to TRBD1. Germline trimming cut 4 bases from V and 4 bases from J; bases unmatched to any gene: 5. This CDR3 is built from 14 residues. Germline loops: CDR1 GTSNPN, CDR2 SVGIG (reference sequence). CDR3 residues: CAWIGQGATGELFF. CDR3 nucleotides: TGTGCCTGGATAGGCCAGGGGGCCACCGGGGAGCTGTTTTTT.

This clone appeared a single time. The CDR3 is CASSLTLTNEKLFF. CDR3 sequence (DNA): TGTGCCAGCAGCTTAACTTTAACTAATGAAAAACTGTTTTTT. The V call is TRBV7-2, the J call TRBJ1-4; D ambiguous. CDR1 SGHTA and CDR2 FQGNSA come from the germline V gene. This CDR3 is 14 amino acids long. Trimming took off 2 bases at V and 1 base at J, with 5 bases between the two ends.

The genes are TRBV14 and TRBJ1-2; tentative D call: TRBD1 (6 bases). This CDR3 spans 16 amino acids. CDR1 is SGHDN and CDR2 is FVKESK in the germline V gene. V was cut by 4 bases and J by 4 bases, with 19 bases left in between. In nucleotides, the CDR3 is TGTGCCAGCAGCCCAGGACAGTTTCAATTTGGCTATGGCTACACCTTC. Translation gives CASSPGQFQFGYGYTF.

V gene TRBV30 combines with J gene TRBJ1-1; 10 bases are shared with TRBD1. The germline V gene has CDR1 GTSNPN and CDR2 SVGIG (reference sequence). J was trimmed by 9 bases and V by 0 bases; bases with no gene match: 4. CDR3 length: 13 amino acids. The CDR3 DNA follows: TGTGCCTGGAGTGTTGGACAGGGGGGTCAAGCTTTCTTT. This sequence encodes CAWSVGQGGQAFF.

This clone counts as medium-sized. The chain joins TRBV5-1 to TRBJ1-1; 9 bases agree with TRBD1. V dropped 0 bases and J dropped 1; count of bases not matched to a gene: 10. In germline, CDR1 is SGHRS, CDR2 YFSETQ. This CDR3 has 18 amino acids. The CDR3 coding sequence is TGCGCCAGCAGCTTGGCCCGGGGACAGGGAAAAGGGAACACTGAAGCTTTCTTT. This encodes CASSLARGQGKGNTEAFF.

This clone was counted once. This sequence joins TRBV10-3 and TRBJ1-1; TRBD1 is a possible D gene (5 bases). CDR3 length: 13 amino acids. Trimming removed 9 bases from V and 3 bases from J, with 14 bases in between. Per germline, CDR1 ENHRY and CDR2 SYGVKD. The CDR3 sequence: CAIATARDTEAFF. CDR3 DNA: TGTGCCATTGCGACAGCGAGGGACACTGAAGCTTTCTTT.

Details on this clone: This sample includes further DNA sequences coding for the same CDR3. The chain uses TRBV5-1 and TRBJ2-7, with no clear D. The V gene's germline CDR1 is SGHRS and CDR2 YFSETQ. CDR3 length: 11 amino acids. Trimming removed 3 bases from V and 1 base from J, with 2 bases in between. The DNA for the CDR3 is TGCGCCAGCAGCTCTTCCTACGAGCAGTACTTC. Translating gives CASSSSYEQYF.

Judged by abundance, this clone is medium-sized. This sequence joins TRBV24-1 and TRBJ2-7; D may be TRBD1 (6 bases). This CDR3 is 12 amino acids long. Germline V CDR1 and CDR2: KGHDR, SFDVKD. The V gene lost 4 bases and the J gene lost 7 bases, with 10 bases spanning the gap. The CDR3 DNA follows: TGTGCCACCAGTGACCCGAGGGGGGAGCAGTACTTC. Protein: CATSDPRGEQYF.

The V and J genes are TRBV10-2 and TRBJ2-1; D is ambiguous. Germline V gives CDR1 WSHSY, CDR2 SAAADI. Trimming removed 3 bases from V and 1 base from J, with 10 bases in between. The CDR3 covers 15 residues. CDR3 in DNA: TGCGCCAGCAGTGAATGGGGTTTATCCTACAATGAGCAGTTCTTC. This gives the protein CASSEWGLSYNEQFF.

V is TRBV6-2 or TRBV6-3 and J is TRBJ2-7; 9 bases align to TRBD1. The V and J ends lost 5 bases and 1 base, in that order; junction bases with no gene match: 6. Germline V gives CDR1 MNHEY, CDR2 SVGEGT. CDR3 size: 15 residues. CDR3 protein: CASSPPGTGSYEQYF. CDR3 DNA sequence: TGTGCCAGCAGTCCCCCCGGGACAGGGTCCTACGAGCAGTACTTC.

V is TRBV28 and J is TRBJ1-5; no definite D call. The V gene's germline CDR1 is MDHEN and CDR2 SYDVKM. The CDR3 spans 15 residues. Trimming removed 6 bases from V and 0 bases from J, with 12 bases in between. CDR3 residues: CASSETGASNQPQHF. In DNA form, the CDR3 reads TGTGCCAGCAGCGAGACGGGCGCTAGCAATCAGCCCCAGCATTTT.

The gene calls are TRBV5-1 and TRBJ1-1; 10 nucleotides align to TRBD1. From germline, CDR1 is SGHRS and CDR2 YFSETQ. This CDR3 region has 15 residues. With V trimmed by 1 base and J by 4 bases, 4 bases remained unmatched. CDR3 protein: CASSLIGQGGTEAFF. The CDR3 DNA reads TGCGCCAGCAGCTTGATCGGACAGGGGGGCACTGAAGCTTTCTTT.

Here the CDR3 DNA reads TGCGCCAGCAAAGGGGGCGCGTTGAATTACACTGAAGCTTTCTTT. Amino acid sequence: CASKGGALNYTEAFF. The V gene is TRBV5-1, the J gene TRBJ1-1; 7 bases agree with TRBD1. The germline V gene has CDR1 SGHRS and CDR2 YFSETQ. The CDR3 has 15 amino acids. V was pared by 6 bases and J by 3 bases, with 11 bases of the junction left unmatched.

The V and J genes are TRBV19 and TRBJ2-2; D unresolved. The germline V and J ends were trimmed by 8 bases and 5 bases, with 9 bases remaining between them. The germline CDR1 and CDR2 sequences are LNHDA and SQIVND (reference sequence). This CDR3 comprises 12 residues. CDR3 in DNA: TGTGCCAGTGCGGACGGGACCGGGGAGCTGTTTTTT. Protein: CASADGTGELFF.

This chain connects TRBV15 to TRBJ1-3; unclear D gene. The CDR3 spans 12 residues. With 0 bases removed from V and 4 bases from J, the gap between germline ends came to 1 base. From germline, CDR1 is LNHNV and CDR2 YYDKDF (reference sequence). The CDR3 DNA sequence: TGTGCCACCAGCAGAGAGGGAAACACCATATATTTT. Translated, it gives CATSREGNTIYF.

This chain joins TRBV18 and TRBJ1-1; possible D gene TRBD1, 6 bases. The CDR3 extends over 14 amino acids. Trimming removed 8 bases at V and 0 bases at J, with 13 bases between. Germline-derived CDR1 and CDR2 are KGHSH and LQKENI. CDR3: CASTPGQLNTEAFF. The CDR3 DNA sequence: TGTGCCAGCACTCCCGGACAGCTGAACACTGAAGCTTTCTTT. The whole variable domain, filled in from reference TRBV18 and TRBJ1-1, reads NAGVMQNPRHLVRRRGQEARLRCSPMKGHSHVYWYRQLPEEGLKFMVYLQKENIIDESGMPKERFSAEFPKEGPSILRIQQVVRGDSAAYFCASTPGQLNTEAFFGQGTRLTVV.

V usage is TRBV10-2 and J usage is TRBJ2-1; 8 bases align to TRBD2. The germline gives CDR1 WSHSY, CDR2 SAAADI. Trimming removed 11 bases from V and 6 bases from J; junction bases left unmatched: 15. The CDR3 covers 15 residues. The CDR3 loop reads CAVASGQTRGNEQFF. The DNA for the CDR3 is TGCGCCGTGGCTAGCGGGCAGACCAGAGGCAATGAGCAGTTCTTC.

The rearrangement uses TRBV23-1 and TRBJ1-1, with D tentatively TRBD1 (6 bases). TRBV23-1 belongs to the ORF category, with a function that is uncertain. CDR3 size: 17 residues. V shed 0 bases and J shed 0 bases, with 14 bases lying between them. DNA of the CDR3: TGCGCCAGCAGTCAATCGGTTGGACAGCAGATGAACACTGAAGCTTTCTTT. It yields the protein CASSQSVGQQMNTEAFF.

This chain uses TRBV5-1 with TRBJ1-2; 7 positions agree with TRBD1. After removal of 4 bases from V and 4 bases from J, the junction contained 19 bases not matched to a gene. Germline values: CDR1 SGHRS, CDR2 YFSETQ. This CDR3 region has 18 residues. The CDR3 here is CASSPTGGDRDLLYGYTF. CDR3 sequence (DNA): TGCGCCAGCAGCCCGACTGGGGGGGACAGAGACCTCCTCTATGGCTACACCTTC.